These T cell receptor beta chains were read from a single sample in a study of tumor-infiltrating lymphocytes in oesophageal squamous cell carcinoma. TCRdb fed the PCR reads into MiXCR, producing one record per CDR3 protein. The sample consists of about 11,000 distinct CDR3 sequences, 40% to 60% of them appearing once. The material sequenced was esophageal tumor tissue. These receptors originate from a female donor with esophageal squamous cell carcinoma. CDR3s include the opening cysteine and the closing phenylalanine or tryptophan. D genes are given only for firm matches. The size entry is marked missing in some rows and otherwise reads once, few, many or a size class.

D gene,clone size,V gene,J gene,CDR3 protein,CDR3 DNA
.,many,TRBV5-4,TRBJ2-5,CASSHRVAQETQYF,TGTGCCAGCAGCCACAGGGTTGCACAAGAGACCCAGTACTTC
.,.,TRBV7-3,TRBJ2-1,CASTMGGVYNEQFF,TGTGCCAGCACTATGGGGGGCGTTTACAATGAGCAGTTCTTC
TRBD2,.,TRBV7-2,TRBJ2-3,CASSRDLAGVADTQYF,TGTGCCAGCAGCCGAGACCTAGCGGGAGTGGCAGATACGCAGTATTTT
.,few,TRBV7-3,TRBJ2-1,CASSWGGPNNEQFF,TGTGCCAGCAGCTGGGGCGGACCAAACAATGAGCAGTTCTTC
.,.,TRBV7-9,TRBJ1-2,CASSFGTRSYGYTF,TGTGCCAGCAGCTTTGGGACACGGTCCTATGGCTACACCTTC
TRBD1,.,TRBV6-1,TRBJ2-7,CASSERTGIYEQYF,TGTGCCAGCAGTGAACGGACAGGGATCTACGAGCAGTACTTC
.,.,TRBV7-9,TRBJ2-1,CASSLASPRTEEQFF,TGTGCCAGCAGCTTAGCTAGCCCCAGAACGGAGGAGCAGTTCTTC
TRBD1,few,TRBV7-2,TRBJ1-4,CASSPRDRGRVGEKLFF,TGTGCCAGCAGCCCCCGGGACAGGGGGCGAGTCGGGGAAAAACTGTTTTTT
.,.,TRBV7-8,TRBJ1-5,CASSRDSLSGQPQHF,TGTGCCAGCTCCAGGGATTCCTTAAGTGGTCAGCCCCAGCATTTT
TRBD2,.,TRBV7-2,TRBJ2-7,CASSLVAGVSYEQYF,TGTGCCAGCAGCTTAGTAGCGGGAGTCTCCTACGAGCAGTACTTC
TRBD2,.,TRBV7-2,TRBJ2-5,CASSLGLAAQETQYF,TGTGCCAGCAGCCTCGGACTAGCGGCACAAGAGACCCAGTACTTC
.,.,TRBV7-6,TRBJ2-5,CASSSVRQETQYF,TGTGCCAGCAGTTCAGTGCGGCAAGAGACCCAGTACTTC
TRBD1,many,TRBV5-6,TRBJ1-4,CASSFRGQAHEKLFF,TGTGCCAGCAGCTTTCGCGGACAGGCTCATGAAAAACTGTTTTTT